Following are 15 T cell receptor beta chains from one sample sequenced in a study of cytomegalovirus exposure and HLA in healthy donors. Method: immunoSEQ multiplex PCR; TCRdb's copy keeps in-frame clones and lacks some. The repertoire consists of about 66,000 clones, with about 97% occurring once and the leading ten covering around 1.5%. The sample taken for sequencing was PBMCs. Every receptor here comes from a woman under 30 in good health and CMV-seropositive.

The CDR3 sequence is CAIRGSPHNEQFF. The CDR3 DNA reads as TGTGCCATCAGGGGGAGTCCTCACAATGAGCAGTTCTTC. The J gene is TRBJ2-1, the V gene TRBV10-3, with D perhaps TRBD2 (5 bases). Germline CDR1 and CDR2: ENHRY and SYGVKD. The V end was cut by 6 bases, the J end by 5 bases, with 11 bases between. The CDR3 sequence is 13 residues long.

The rearrangement joins TRBV7-8 to TRBJ2-1, with 13 bases that match TRBD2. V trimming: 1 base; J trimming: 1 base; junction bases outside the gene matches: 1. The germline V gene encodes CDR1 SGHVS and CDR2 FQNEAQ. The CDR3 sequence is 17 residues long. CDR3 bases: TGTGCCAGCAGCTTAGAACTAGCGGGAGGGTCCTACAATGAGCAGTTCTTC. Translating gives CASSLELAGGSYNEQFF.

The rearrangement uses TRBV5-6 and TRBJ2-3, with no clear D. The CDR3 sequence is 11 residues long. The germline V and J ends were trimmed by 2 bases and 6 bases, with 4 bases remaining between them. Per the germline V gene, CDR1 is SGHDT and CDR2 is YYEEEE. DNA for the CDR3: TGTGCCAGCAGCTTCGGTGATACGCAGTATTTT. Translating gives CASSFGDTQYF. Full variable domain (remainder filled in from reference TRBV5-6 and TRBJ2-3): DAGVTQSPTHLIKTRGQQVTLRCSPKSGHDTVSWYQQALGQGPQFIFQYYEEEERQRGNFPDRFSGHQFPNYSSELNVNALLLGDSALYLCASSFGDTQYFGPGTRLTVL.

The chain couples TRBV29-1 to TRBJ1-5; D might be TRBD1 (5 bases). Germline CDR1 is SQVTM and CDR2 is ANQGSEA. The CDR3 contains 13 residues. V was shortened by 6 bases and J by 7 bases, with 16 bases between the two germline ends. CDR3 protein: CSVVTGGRQPQHF. CDR3 in DNA: TGCAGCGTAGTAACAGGAGGGAGACAGCCCCAGCATTTT.

CDR3 nucleotides: TGTGCCAGCAGTATAAATAGCAATCAGCCCCAGCATTTT. Protein sequence: CASSINSNQPQHF. This chain connects TRBV27 to TRBJ1-5; D unresolved. CDR3 length equals 13 residues. Trimming pared 5 bases from V and 0 bases from J, leaving 5 bases between. From germline, CDR1 is MNHEY and CDR2 SMNVEV (reference sequence).

The chain links TRBV28 to TRBJ1-4, with 8 bases fitting TRBD1. Germline V CDR1 and CDR2: MDHEN, SYDVKM. The CDR3 contains 14 residues. V lost 7 bases and J lost 4; bases outside the gene matches: 5. The CDR3 region is CASNQGAGNEKLFF. DNA of the CDR3: TGTGCCAGCAATCAGGGGGCCGGTAATGAAAAACTGTTTTTT. The full variable domain, with the rest looked up from reference TRBV28 and TRBJ1-4, is DVKVTQSSRYLVKRTGEKVFLECVQDMDHENMFWYRQDPGLGLRLIYFSYDVKMKEKGDIPEGYSVSREKKERFSLILESASTNQTSMYLCASNQGAGNEKLFFGSGTQLSVL.

The CDR3 DNA follows: TGTGCCAGCAGCTCGACAGGGATAGAGACCCAGTACTTC. Protein: CASSSTGIETQYF. V gene TRBV5-4 combines with J gene TRBJ2-5; 7 bases are a match to TRBD1. Germline-derived CDR1 and CDR2 are SGHNT and YYREEE (reference sequence). The V gene end was trimmed by 3 bases and the J gene end by 4 bases; junction bases not matched to a gene: 3. This CDR3 is 13 amino acids long.

The chain links TRBV28 to TRBJ1-4; D perhaps matches TRBD1 (5 bases). The ends were cut back, 5 bases at V and 8 bases at J, with 12 bases in the middle. The CDR3 spans 13 residues. Germline V lookup: CDR1 MDHEN, CDR2 SYDVKM. CDR3 in DNA: TGTGCCAGCAGTCCTACAGGAACCGAAAAACTGTTTTTT. This codes for CASSPTGTEKLFF.

This clone showed up just once. The V call is TRBV5-1, the J call TRBJ2-1; 8 nucleotides align to TRBD2. This CDR3 contains 15 residues. CDR1 SGHRS and CDR2 YFSETQ come from the germline V gene. V lost 0 bases to trimming and J lost 3 bases; unmatched junction nucleotides: 2. The CDR3: CASSLVAGHYNEQFF. The DNA for the CDR3 is TGCGCCAGCAGCTTGGTAGCGGGACACTACAATGAGCAGTTCTTC.

The rearrangement uses TRBV2 and TRBJ2-7; 8 bases match TRBD2. This CDR3 comprises 13 residues. Germline V CDR1 and CDR2: SNHLY, FYNNEI. Trimming at V came to 7 bases and at J to 7 bases, leaving 9 bases not matched to a gene. The CDR3 DNA sequence: TGTGCCAGCACCTTAGCGGGGCCCGCGGAGCAGTACTTC. This codes for CASTLAGPAEQYF.

The chain recombines TRBV11-3 with TRBJ1-3; 7 bases align to TRBD1. With 6 bases clipped from V and 0 bases from J, the junction kept 20 bases outside the gene matches. The CDR3 runs to 20 residues. CDR1 and CDR2 (germline): SGHNT, YENEEA. CDR3 residues: CASSVSGMGQPDNSGNTIYF. CDR3 coding DNA: TGTGCCAGCAGTGTGAGCGGAATGGGACAGCCTGATAACTCTGGAAACACCATATATTTT. Full variable domain (remainder filled in from reference TRBV11-3 and TRBJ1-3): EAGVVQSPRYKIIEKKQPVAFWCNPISGHNTLYWYLQNLGQGPELLIRYENEEAVDDSQLPKDRFSAERLKGVDSTLKIQPAELGDSAVYLCASSVSGMGQPDNSGNTIYFGEGSWLTVV.

This chain connects TRBV6-5 to TRBJ2-1, with TRBD2 matching 7 bases. CDR3 length: 13 residues. In germline, CDR1 is MNHEY, CDR2 SVGAGI. J lost 9 bases, V lost 7 bases, and 9 bases had no gene match. CDR3 coding DNA: TGTGCCAGCACCCGCGGGAGTGTCGGTGAGCAGTTCTTC. Translated: CASTRGSVGEQFF.

The chain couples TRBV4-1 to TRBJ2-1; 8 bases fit TRBD2. V shed 0 bases and J 8 bases; nucleotides not matched to a gene: 9. Per germline, CDR1 MGHRA and CDR2 YSYEKL. The CDR3 has 16 amino acids. CDR3 amino acids: CASSQDLSGRPDEQFF. CDR3 nucleotides: TGCGCCAGCAGCCAAGATCTCAGCGGGAGACCGGATGAGCAGTTCTTC.

The V gene is TRBV18, the J gene TRBJ2-5, with D possibly being TRBD2 (6 bases). CDR1 is KGHSH, CDR2 LQKENI, per germline. Trimming took 0 bases from V and 5 from J, leaving 10 bases between them. The CDR3 consists of 14 residues. The CDR3 DNA sequence: TGTGCCAGCTCACCACCGGGACTTCAGGAGACCCAGTACTTC. It is translated as CASSPPGLQETQYF.

The sample holds one count of this clone. The rearrangement uses TRBV5-4 and TRBJ1-1; 7 bases line up with TRBD1. The V gene end was trimmed by 4 bases and the J gene end by 5 bases; junction bases not matched to a gene: 8. Looked up from germline, CDR1 is SGHNT and CDR2 is YYREEE (reference sequence). This CDR3 contains 14 residues. The CDR3 region is CASSQQGRDTEAFF. CDR3 DNA: TGTGCCAGCAGCCAACAGGGGCGTGATACTGAAGCTTTCTTT.